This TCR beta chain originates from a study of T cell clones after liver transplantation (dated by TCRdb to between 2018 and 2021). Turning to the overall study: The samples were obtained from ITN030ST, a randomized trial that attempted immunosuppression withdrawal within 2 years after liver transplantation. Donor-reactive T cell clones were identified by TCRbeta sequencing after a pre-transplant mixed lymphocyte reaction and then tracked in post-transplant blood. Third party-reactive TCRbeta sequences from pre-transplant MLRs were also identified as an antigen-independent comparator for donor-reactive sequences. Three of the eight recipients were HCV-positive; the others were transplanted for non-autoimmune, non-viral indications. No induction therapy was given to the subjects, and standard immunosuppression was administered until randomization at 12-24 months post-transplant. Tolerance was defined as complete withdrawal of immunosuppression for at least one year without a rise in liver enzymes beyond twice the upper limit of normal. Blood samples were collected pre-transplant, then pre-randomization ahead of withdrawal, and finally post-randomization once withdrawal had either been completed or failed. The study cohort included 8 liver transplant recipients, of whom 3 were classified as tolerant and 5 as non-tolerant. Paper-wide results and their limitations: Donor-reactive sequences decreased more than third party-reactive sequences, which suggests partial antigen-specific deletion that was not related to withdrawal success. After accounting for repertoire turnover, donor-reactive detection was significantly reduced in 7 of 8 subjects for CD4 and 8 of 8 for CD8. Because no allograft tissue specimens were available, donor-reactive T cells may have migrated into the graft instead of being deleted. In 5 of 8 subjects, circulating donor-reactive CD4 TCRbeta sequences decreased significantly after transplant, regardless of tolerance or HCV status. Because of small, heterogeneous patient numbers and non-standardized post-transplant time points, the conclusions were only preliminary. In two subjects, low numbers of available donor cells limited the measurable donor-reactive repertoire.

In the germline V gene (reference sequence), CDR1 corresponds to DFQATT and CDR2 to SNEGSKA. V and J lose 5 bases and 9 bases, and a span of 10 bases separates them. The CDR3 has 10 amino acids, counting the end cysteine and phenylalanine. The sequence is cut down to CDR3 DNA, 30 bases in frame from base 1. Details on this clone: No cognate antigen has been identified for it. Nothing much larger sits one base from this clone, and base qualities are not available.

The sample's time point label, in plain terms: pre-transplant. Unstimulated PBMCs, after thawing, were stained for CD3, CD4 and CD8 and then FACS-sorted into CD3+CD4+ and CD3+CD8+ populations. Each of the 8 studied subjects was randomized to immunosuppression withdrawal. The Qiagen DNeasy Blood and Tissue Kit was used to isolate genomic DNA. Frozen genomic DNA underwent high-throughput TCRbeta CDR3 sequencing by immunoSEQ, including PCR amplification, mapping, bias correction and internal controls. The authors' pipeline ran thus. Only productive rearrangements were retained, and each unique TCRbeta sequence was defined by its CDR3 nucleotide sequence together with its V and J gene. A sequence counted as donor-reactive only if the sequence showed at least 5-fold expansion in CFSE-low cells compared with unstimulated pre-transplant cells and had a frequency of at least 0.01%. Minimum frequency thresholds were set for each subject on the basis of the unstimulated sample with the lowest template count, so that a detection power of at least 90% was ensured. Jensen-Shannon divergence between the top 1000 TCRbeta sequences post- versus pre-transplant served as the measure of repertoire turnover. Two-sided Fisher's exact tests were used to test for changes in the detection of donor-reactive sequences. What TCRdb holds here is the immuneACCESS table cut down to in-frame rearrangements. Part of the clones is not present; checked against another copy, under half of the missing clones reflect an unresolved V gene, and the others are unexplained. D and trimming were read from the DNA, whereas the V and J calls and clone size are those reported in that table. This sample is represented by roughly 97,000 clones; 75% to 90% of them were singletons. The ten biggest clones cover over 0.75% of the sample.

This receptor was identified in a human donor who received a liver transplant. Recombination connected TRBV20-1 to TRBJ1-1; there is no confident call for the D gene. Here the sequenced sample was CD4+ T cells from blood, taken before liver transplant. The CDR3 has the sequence CSAFKTQAFF. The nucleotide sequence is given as TGCAGTGCTTTTAAGACGCAAGCTTTCTTT.